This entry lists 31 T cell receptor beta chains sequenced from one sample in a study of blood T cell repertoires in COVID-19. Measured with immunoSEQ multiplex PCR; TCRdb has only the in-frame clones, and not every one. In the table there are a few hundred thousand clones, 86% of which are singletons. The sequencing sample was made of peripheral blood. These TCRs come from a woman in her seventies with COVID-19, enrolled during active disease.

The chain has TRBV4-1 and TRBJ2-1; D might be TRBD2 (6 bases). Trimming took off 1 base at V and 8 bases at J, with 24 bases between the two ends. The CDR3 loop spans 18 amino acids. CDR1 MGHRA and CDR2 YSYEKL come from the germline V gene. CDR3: CASSQVGLRGGGRDEQFF. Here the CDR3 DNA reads TGCGCCAGCAGCCAAGTAGGCCTTCGGGGAGGAGGGAGAGATGAGCAGTTCTTC.

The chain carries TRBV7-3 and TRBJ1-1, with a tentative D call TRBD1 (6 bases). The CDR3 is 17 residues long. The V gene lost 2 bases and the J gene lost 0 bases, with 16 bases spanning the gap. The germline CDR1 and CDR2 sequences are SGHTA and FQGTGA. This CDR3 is CASSLRGGPRMNTEAFF. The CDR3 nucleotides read TGTGCCAGCAGCTTACGCGGGGGGCCCCGCATGAACACTGAAGCTTTCTTT.

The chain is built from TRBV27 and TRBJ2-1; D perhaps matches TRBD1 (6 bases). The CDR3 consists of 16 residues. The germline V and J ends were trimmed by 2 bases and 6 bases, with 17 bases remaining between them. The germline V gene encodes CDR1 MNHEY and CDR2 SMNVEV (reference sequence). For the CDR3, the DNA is TGTGCCAGCAGTTTAATTACTAGAGGGGGAATCAATGAGCAGTTCTTC. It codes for CASSLITRGGINEQFF.

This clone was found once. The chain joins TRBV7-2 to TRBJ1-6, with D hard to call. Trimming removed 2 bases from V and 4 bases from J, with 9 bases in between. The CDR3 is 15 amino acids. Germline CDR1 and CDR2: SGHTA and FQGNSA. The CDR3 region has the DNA TGTGCCAGCAGCTTAATTCAGGTGTATAATTCACCCCTCCACTTT. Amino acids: CASSLIQVYNSPLHF.

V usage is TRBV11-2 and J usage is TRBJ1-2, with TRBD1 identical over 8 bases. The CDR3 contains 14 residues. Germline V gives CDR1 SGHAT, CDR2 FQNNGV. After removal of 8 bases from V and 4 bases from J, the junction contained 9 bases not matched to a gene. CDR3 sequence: CASGRTGQAYGYTF. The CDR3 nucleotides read TGTGCCAGCGGACGAACGGGACAGGCCTATGGCTACACCTTC.

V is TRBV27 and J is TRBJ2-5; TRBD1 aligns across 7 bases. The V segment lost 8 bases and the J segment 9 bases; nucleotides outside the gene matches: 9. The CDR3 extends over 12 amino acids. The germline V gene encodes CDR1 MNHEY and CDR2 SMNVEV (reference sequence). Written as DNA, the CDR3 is TGTGCCAGCCGGGAACAGGGGAATGCCCAGTACTTC. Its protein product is CASREQGNAQYF.

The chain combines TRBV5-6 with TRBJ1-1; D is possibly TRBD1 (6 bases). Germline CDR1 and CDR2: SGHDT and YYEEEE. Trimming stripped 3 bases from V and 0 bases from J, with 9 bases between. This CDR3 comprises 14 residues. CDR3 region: CASSYGTMNTEAFF. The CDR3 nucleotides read TGTGCCAGCAGCTACGGGACAATGAACACTGAAGCTTTCTTT.

The CDR3 loop reads CASRDGASGRAASTDTQYF. Here the CDR3 DNA reads TGTGCCAGCCGCGACGGGGCTAGCGGGCGGGCAGCTAGCACAGATACGCAGTATTTT. The J gene is TRBJ2-3, the V gene TRBV27; 8 positions match TRBD2. Trimming removed 8 bases from V and 0 bases from J; junction bases left unmatched: 19. The CDR3 contains 19 residues. The germline V gene encodes CDR1 MNHEY and CDR2 SMNVEV (reference sequence).

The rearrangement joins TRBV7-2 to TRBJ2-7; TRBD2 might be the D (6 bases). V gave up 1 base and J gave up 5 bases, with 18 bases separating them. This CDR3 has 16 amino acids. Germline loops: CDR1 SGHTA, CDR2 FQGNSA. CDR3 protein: CASSLVSGGVADEQYF. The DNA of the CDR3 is TGTGCCAGCAGCTTAGTGTCTGGCGGGGTAGCCGACGAGCAGTACTTC.

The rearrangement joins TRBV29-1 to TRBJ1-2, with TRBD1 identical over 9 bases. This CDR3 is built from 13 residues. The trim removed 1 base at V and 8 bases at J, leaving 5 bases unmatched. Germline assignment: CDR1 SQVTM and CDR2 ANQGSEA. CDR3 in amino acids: CSVEGTGAVGYTF. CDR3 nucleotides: TGCAGCGTTGAAGGGACAGGGGCTGTAGGCTACACCTTC.

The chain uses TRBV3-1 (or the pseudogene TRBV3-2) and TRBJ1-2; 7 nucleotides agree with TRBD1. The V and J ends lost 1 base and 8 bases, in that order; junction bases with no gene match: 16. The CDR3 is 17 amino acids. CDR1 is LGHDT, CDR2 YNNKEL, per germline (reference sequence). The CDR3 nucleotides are TGTGCCAGCAGCCAAGGCTACACAGGGGCCTCCCCCGGGGGCTACACCTTC. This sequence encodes CASSQGYTGASPGGYTF.

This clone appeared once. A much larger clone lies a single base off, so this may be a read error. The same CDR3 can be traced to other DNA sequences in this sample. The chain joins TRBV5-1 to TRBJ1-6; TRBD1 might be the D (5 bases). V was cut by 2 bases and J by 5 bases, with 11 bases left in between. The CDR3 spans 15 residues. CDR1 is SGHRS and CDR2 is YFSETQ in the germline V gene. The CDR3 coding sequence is TGCGCCAGCAGCTTAGGGCAGGGTAATAATTCACCCCTCCACTTT. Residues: CASSLGQGNNSPLHF.

The CDR3 here is CATSFNRGTGELFF. The CDR3 coding sequence is TGTGCCACCAGCTTTAACAGGGGAACCGGGGAGCTGTTTTTT. The chain is built from TRBV15 and TRBJ2-2; 7 nucleotides align to TRBD1. The junction had 5 bases not matched to a gene; V was cut back by 5 bases and J by 5 bases. There are 14 residues in the CDR3. CDR1 LNHNV and CDR2 YYDKDF come from the germline V gene (reference sequence).

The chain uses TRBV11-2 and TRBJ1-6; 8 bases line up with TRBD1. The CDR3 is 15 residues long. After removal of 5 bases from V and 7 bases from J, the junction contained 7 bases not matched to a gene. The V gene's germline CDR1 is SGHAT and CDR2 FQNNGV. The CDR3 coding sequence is TGTGCCAGCAGCCCCCAGACAGGGGTCAATTCACCCCTCCACTTT. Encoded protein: CASSPQTGVNSPLHF.

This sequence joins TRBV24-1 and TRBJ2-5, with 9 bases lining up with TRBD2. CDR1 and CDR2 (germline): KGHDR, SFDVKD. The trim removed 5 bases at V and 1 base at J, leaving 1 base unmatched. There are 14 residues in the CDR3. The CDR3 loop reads CATSASGTQETQYF. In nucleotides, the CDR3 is TGTGCCACCAGTGCTAGCGGGACCCAAGAGACCCAGTACTTC.

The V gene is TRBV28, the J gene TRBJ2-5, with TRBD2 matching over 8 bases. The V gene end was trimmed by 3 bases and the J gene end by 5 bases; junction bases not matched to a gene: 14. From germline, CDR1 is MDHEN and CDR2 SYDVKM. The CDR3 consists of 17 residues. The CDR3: CASSLDPGGPPEETQYF. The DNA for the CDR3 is TGTGCCAGCAGTTTGGACCCGGGGGGGCCGCCGGAGGAGACCCAGTACTTC.

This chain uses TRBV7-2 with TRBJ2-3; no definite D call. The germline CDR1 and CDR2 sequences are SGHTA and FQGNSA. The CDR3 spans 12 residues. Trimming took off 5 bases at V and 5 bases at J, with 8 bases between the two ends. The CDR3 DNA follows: TGTGCCAGCAGCCCTTATTTAGATACGCAGTATTTT. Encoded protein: CASSPYLDTQYF.

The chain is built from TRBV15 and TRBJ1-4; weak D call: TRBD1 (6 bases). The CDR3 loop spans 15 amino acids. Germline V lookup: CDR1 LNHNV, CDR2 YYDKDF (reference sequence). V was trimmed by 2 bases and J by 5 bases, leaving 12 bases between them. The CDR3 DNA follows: TGTGCCACCAGCAGAAACAGGGACGCCAATGAAAAACTGTTTTTT. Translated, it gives CATSRNRDANEKLFF.

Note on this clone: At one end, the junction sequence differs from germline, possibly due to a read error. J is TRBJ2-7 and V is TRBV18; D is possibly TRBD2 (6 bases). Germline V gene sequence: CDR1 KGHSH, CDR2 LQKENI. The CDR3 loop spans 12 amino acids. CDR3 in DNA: TGTGCCAGCTCCCCACGGGCGGGGGAGCAGTACTTC. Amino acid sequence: CASSPRAGEQYF. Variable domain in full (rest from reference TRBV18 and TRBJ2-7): NAGVMQNPRHLVRRRGQEARLRCSPMKGHSHVYWYRQLPEEGLKFMVYLQKENIIDESGMPKERFSAEFPKEGPSILRIQQVVRGDSAAYFCASSPRAGEQYFGPGTRLTVT.

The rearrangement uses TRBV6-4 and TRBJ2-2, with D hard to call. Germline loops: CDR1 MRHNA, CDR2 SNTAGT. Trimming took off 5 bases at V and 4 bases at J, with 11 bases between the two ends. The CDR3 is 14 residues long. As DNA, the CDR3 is TGTGCCAGCAGTCAACTCGGCGGCACCGGGGAGCTGTTTTTT. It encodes CASSQLGGTGELFF.

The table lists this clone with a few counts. The CDR3 protein is CASSLAAGNNQPQHF. CDR3 coding DNA: TGCGCCAGCAGCTTGGCTGCAGGGAACAATCAGCCCCAGCATTTT. The chain links TRBV5-1 to TRBJ1-5; TRBD1 is a possible D gene (5 bases). Per germline, CDR1 SGHRS and CDR2 YFSETQ. This CDR3 region has 15 residues. Trimming stripped 0 bases from V and 3 bases from J, with 10 bases between.

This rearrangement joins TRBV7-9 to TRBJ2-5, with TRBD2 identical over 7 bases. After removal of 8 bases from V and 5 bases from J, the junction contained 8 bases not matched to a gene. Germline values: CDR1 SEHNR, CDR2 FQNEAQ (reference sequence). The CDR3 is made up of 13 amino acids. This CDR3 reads CASEERGVETQYF. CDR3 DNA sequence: TGTGCCAGCGAAGAGCGGGGTGTGGAGACCCAGTACTTC.

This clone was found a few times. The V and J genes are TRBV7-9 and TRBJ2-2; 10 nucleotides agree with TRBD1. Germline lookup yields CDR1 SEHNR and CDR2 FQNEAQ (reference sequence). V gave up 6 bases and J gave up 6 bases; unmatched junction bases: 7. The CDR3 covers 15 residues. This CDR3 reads CASSPGTGAPGELFF. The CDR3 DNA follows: TGTGCCAGCAGTCCCGGGACAGGGGCCCCCGGGGAGCTGTTTTTT.

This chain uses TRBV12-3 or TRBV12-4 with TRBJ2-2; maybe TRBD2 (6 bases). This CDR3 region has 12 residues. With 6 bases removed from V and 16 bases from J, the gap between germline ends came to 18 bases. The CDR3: CASSTGTALRFF. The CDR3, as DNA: TGTGCCAGCAGCACCGGGACTGCCCTAAGGTTTTTT.

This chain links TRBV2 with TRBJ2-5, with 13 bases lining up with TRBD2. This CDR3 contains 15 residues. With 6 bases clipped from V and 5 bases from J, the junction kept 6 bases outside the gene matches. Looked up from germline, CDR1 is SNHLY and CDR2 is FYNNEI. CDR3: CASSAGLAGVETQYF. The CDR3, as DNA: TGTGCCAGCAGCGCCGGACTAGCGGGGGTGGAGACCCAGTACTTC.

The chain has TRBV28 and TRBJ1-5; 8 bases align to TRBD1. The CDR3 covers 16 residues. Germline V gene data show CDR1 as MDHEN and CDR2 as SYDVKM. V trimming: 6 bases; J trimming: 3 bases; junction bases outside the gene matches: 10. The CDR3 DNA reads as TGTGCCAGCAGGATGACCGGGACAGGCGACAATCAGCCCCAGCATTTT. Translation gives CASRMTGTGDNQPQHF.

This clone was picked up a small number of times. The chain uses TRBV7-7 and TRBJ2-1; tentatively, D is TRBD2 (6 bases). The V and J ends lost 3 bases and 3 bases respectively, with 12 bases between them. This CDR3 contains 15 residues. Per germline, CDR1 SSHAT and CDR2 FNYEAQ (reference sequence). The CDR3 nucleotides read TGTGCCAGCAGCTTGGGGCGGGGAGTCTACAATGAGCAGTTCTTC. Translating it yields CASSLGRGVYNEQFF.

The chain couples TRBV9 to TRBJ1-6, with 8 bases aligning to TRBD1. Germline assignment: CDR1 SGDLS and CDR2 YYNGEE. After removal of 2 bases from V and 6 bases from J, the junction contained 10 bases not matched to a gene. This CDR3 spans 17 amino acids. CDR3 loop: CASSVSGTGGSNSPLHF. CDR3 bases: TGTGCCAGCAGCGTTTCCGGGACAGGAGGGTCTAATTCACCCCTCCACTTT.

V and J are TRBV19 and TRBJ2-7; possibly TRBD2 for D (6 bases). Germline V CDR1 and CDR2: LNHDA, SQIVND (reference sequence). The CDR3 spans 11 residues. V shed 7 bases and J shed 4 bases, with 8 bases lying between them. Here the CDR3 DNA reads TGTGCCAGTATGGAGGGTTACGAGCAGTACTTC. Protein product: CASMEGYEQYF.

This chain's CDR3 is CASSFPAGEAFF. The CDR3 nucleotides are TGTGCCAGCAGTTTCCCCGCGGGGGAAGCTTTCTTT. This chain connects TRBV12-3 or TRBV12-4 to TRBJ1-1; D unclear. The CDR3 runs 12 residues. The V end lost 3 bases, the J end lost 8 bases, and 10 bases lay between the germline ends.

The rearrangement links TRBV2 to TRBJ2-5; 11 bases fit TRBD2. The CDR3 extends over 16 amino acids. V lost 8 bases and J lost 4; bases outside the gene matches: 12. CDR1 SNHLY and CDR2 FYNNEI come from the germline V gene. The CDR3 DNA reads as TGTGCCAGCCTAAGACGTAGCGGGGGGGCGGGAGAGACCCAGTACTTC. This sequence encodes CASLRRSGGAGETQYF. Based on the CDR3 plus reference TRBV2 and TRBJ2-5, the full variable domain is EPEVTQTPSHQVTQMGQEVILRCVPISNHLYFYWYRQILGQKVEFLVSFYNNEISEKSEIFDDQFSVERPDGSNFTLKIRSTKLEDSAMYFCASLRRSGGAGETQYFGPGTRLLVL.